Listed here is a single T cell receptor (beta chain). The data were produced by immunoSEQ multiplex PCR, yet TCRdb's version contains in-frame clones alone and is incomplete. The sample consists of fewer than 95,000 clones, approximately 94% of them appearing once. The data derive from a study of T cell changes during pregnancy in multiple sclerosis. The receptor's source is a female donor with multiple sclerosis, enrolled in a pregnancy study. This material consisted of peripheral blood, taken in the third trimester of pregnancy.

CDR3 in DNA: TGCGCCAGCTCCTCCGGGACTAGCAGCTACAATGAGCAGTTCTTC. Amino acids: CASSSGTSSYNEQFF. V and J are TRBV5-1 and TRBJ2-1; 9 bases map to TRBD2. The CDR3 consists of 15 residues. Germline V lookup: CDR1 SGHRS, CDR2 YFSETQ. V lost 7 bases, J lost 3 bases, and 8 bases stayed unmatched.